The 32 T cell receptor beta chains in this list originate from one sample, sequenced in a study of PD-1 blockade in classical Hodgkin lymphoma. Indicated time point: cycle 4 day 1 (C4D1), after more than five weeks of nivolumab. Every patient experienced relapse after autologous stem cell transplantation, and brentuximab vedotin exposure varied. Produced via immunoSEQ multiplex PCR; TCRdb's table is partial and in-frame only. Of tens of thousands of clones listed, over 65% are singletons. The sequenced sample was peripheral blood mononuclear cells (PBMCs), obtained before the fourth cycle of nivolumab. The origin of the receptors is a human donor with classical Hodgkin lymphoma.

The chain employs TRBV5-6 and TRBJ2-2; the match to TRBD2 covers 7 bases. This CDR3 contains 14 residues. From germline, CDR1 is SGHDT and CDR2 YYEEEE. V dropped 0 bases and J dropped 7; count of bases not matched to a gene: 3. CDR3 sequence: CASSLGLAIGELFF. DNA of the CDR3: TGTGCCAGCAGCTTGGGACTAGCTATCGGGGAGCTGTTTTTT.

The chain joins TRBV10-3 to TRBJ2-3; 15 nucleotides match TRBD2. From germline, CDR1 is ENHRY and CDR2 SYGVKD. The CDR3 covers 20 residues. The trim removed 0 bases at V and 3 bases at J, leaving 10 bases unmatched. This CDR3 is CAISESGLAGGPGPTDTQYF. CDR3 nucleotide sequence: TGTGCCATCAGTGAGTCCGGACTAGCGGGAGGGCCGGGTCCTACAGATACGCAGTATTTT.

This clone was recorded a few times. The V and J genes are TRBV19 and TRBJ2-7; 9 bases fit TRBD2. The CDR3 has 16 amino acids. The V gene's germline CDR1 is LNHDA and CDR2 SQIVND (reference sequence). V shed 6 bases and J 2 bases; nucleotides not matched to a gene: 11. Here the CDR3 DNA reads TGTGCCAGTAGCCTAACCGGGACTAGCCTTACCTACGAGCAGTACTTC. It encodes CASSLTGTSLTYEQYF.

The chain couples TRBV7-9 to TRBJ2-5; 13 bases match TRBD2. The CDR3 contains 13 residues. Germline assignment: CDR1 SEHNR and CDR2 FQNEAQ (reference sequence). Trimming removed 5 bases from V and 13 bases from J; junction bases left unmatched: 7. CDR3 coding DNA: TGTGCCAGCAGCCCCAGACTAGCGGGAGGACCGTACTTC. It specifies CASSPRLAGGPYF.

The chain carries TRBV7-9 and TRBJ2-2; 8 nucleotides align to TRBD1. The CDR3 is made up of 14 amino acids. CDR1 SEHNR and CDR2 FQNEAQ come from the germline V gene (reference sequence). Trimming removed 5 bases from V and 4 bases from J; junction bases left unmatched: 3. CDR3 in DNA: TGTGCCAGCAGCAACACAGGGGGCACCGGGGAGCTGTTTTTT. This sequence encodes CASSNTGGTGELFF.

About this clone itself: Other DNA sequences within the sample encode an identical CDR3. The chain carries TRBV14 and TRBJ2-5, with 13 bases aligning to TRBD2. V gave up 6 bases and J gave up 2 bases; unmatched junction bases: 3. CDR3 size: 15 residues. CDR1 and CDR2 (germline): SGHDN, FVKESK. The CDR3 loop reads CASRGLAGPQETQYF. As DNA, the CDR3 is TGTGCCAGCAGGGGACTAGCGGGGCCACAAGAGACCCAGTACTTC.

The CDR3 DNA sequence: TGTGCCAGCAGCTTGGCAAGAAGCAATGAGCAGTTCTTC. This translates into CASSLARSNEQFF. The chain links TRBV5-4 to TRBJ2-1, with D unclear. The V gene lost 0 bases and the J gene lost 6 bases, with 7 bases spanning the gap. Germline V gene data show CDR1 as SGHNT and CDR2 as YYREEE (reference sequence). The CDR3 runs 13 residues.

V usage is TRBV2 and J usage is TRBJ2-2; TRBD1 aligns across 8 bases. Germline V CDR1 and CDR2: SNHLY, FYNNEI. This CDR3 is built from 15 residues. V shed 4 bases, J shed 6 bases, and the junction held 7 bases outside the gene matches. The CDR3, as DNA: TGTGCCAGCAGTGGGGGACAGGTTGCGCCCGGGGAGCTGTTTTTT. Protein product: CASSGGQVAPGELFF.

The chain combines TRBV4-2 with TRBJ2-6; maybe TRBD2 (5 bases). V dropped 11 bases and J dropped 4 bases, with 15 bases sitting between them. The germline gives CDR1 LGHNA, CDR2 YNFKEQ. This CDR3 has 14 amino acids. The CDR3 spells CAGARETGANVLTF. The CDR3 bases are TGTGCCGGTGCGAGGGAGACCGGGGCCAACGTCCTGACTTTC.

As DNA, the CDR3 is TGTGCCATCACCCGGGAAAACTATGGCTACACCTTC. Amino acid sequence: CAITRENYGYTF. This rearrangement joins TRBV10-3 to TRBJ1-2; unclear D gene. This CDR3 is 12 amino acids long. The V end was cut by 7 bases, the J end by 2 bases, with 8 bases between. CDR1 and CDR2 from the germline V gene are ENHRY and SYGVKD.

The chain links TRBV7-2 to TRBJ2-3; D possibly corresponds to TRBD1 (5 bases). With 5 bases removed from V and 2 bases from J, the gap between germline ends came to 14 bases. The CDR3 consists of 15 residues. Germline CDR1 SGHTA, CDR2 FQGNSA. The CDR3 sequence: CASSRKWGTTDTQYF. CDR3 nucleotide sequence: TGTGCCAGCAGCCGCAAGTGGGGCACCACAGATACGCAGTATTTT.

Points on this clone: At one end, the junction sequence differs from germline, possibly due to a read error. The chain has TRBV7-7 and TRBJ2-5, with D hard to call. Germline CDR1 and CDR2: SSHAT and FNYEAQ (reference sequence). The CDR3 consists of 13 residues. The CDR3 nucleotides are TGTGCTAGCAGTAGTGGTCTAACAGAGACCCAGTACTTC. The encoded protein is CASSSGLTETQYF.

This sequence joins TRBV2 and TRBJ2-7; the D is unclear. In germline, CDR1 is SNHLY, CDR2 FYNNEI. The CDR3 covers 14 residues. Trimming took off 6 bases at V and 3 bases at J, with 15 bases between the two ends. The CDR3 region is CASRLQAENYEQYF. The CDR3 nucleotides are TGTGCCAGCAGATTGCAGGCGGAGAACTACGAGCAGTACTTC.

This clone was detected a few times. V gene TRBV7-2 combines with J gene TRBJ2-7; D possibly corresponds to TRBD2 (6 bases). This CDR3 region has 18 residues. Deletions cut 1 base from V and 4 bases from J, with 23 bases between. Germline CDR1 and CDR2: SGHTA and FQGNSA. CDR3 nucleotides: TGTGCCAGCAGCTTAGTTTCTGGCGGGATTAGTTTTTTTTACGAGCAGTACTTC. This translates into CASSLVSGGISFFYEQYF.

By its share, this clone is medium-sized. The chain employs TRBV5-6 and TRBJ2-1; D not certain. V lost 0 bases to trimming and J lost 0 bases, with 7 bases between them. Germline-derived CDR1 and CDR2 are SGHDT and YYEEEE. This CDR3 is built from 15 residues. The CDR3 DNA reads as TGTGCCAGCAGCTTGGGGGGATACTCCTACAATGAGCAGTTCTTC. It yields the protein CASSLGGYSYNEQFF.

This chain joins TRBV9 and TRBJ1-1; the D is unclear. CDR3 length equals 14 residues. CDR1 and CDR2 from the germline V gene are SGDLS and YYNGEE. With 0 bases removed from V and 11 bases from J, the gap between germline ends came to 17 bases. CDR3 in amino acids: CASSVGDFPARAFF. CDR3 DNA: TGTGCCAGCAGCGTAGGTGACTTTCCGGCACGGGCTTTCTTT.

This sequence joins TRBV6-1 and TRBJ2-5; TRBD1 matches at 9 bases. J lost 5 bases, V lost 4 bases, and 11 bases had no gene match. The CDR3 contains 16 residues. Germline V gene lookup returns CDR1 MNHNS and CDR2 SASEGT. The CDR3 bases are TGTGCCAGCAGTGTAGCCCCCGGGACAGGGCGGGAGACCCAGTACTTC. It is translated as CASSVAPGTGRETQYF.

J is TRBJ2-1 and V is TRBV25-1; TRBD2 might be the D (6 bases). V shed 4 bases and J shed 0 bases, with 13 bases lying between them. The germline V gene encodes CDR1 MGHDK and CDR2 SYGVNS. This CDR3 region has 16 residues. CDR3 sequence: CASSVFGGGSYNEQFF. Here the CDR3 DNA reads TGTGCCAGCAGTGTTTTCGGGGGAGGCTCCTACAATGAGCAGTTCTTC.

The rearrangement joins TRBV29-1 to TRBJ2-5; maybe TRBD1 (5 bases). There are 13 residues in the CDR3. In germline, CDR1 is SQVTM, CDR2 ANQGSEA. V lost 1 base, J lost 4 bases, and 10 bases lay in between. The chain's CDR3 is CSVEVAGSETQYF. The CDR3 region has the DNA TGCAGCGTTGAAGTGGCAGGGTCAGAGACCCAGTACTTC.

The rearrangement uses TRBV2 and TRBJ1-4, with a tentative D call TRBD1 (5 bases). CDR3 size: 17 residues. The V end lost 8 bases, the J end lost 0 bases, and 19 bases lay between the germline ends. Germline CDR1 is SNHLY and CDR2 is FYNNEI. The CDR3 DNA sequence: TGTGCCAGCCCGGGGACCACGGGGAGACCAACTAATGAAAAACTGTTTTTT. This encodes CASPGTTGRPTNEKLFF. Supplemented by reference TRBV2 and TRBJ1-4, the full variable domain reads EPEVTQTPSHQVTQMGQEVILRCVPISNHLYFYWYRQILGQKVEFLVSFYNNEISEKSEIFDDQFSVERPDGSNFTLKIRSTKLEDSAMYFCASPGTTGRPTNEKLFFGSGTQLSVL.

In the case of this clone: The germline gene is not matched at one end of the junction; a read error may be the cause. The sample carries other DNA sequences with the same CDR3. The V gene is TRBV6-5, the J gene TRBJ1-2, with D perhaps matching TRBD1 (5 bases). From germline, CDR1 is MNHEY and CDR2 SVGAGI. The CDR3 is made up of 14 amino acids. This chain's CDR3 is CASSSYGTDYGYTF. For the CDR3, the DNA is TGTGCCAGCAGTTCCTACGGGACGGACTATGGCTATACCTTC.

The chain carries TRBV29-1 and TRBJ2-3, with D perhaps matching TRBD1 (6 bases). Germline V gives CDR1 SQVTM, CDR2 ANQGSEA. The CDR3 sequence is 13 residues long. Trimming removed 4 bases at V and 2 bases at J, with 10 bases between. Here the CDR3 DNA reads TGCAGCGTTGCCACAGGGATCACAGATACGCAGTATTTT. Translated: CSVATGITDTQYF.

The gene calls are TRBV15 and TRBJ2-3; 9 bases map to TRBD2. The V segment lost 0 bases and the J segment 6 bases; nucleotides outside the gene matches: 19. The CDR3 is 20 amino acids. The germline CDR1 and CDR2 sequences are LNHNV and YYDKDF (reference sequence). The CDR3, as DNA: TGTGCCACCAGCAGAGATTACTTGGGTACTAGCGGGCACCGAACGGATACGCAGTATTTT. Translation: CATSRDYLGTSGHRTDTQYF.

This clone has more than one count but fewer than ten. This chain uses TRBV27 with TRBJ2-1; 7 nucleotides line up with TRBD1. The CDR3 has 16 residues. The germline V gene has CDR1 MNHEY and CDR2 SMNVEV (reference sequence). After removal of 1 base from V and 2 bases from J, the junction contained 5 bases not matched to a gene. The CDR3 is CASSLWGTATYNEQFF. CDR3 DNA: TGTGCCAGCAGTTTATGGGGGACAGCCACCTACAATGAGCAGTTCTTC.

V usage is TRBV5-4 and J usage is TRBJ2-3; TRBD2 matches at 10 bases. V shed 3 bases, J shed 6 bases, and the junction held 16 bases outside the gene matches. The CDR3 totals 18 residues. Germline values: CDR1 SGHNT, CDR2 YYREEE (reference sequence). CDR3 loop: CASSWANPLAGVGDTQYF. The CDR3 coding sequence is TGTGCCAGCAGCTGGGCTAACCCCCTAGCGGGAGTAGGTGATACGCAGTATTTT. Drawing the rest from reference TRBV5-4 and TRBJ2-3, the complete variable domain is ETGVTQSPTHLIKTRGQQVTLRCSSQSGHNTVSWYQQALGQGPQFIFQYYREEENGRGNFPPRFSGLQFPNYSSELNVNALELDDSALYLCASSWANPLAGVGDTQYFGPGTRLTVL.

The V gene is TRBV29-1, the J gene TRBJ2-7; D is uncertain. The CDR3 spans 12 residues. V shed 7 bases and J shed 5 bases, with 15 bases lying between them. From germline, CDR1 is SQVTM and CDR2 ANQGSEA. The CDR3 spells CSARADHDEQYF. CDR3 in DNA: TGCAGCGCGAGAGCAGACCACGACGAGCAGTACTTC.

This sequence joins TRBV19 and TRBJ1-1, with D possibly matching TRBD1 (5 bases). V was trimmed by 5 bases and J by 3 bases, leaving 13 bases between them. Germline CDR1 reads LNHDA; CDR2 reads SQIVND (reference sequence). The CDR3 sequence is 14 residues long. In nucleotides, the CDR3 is TGTGCCAGTAGTCGTCTGGGAGGGGACACTGAAGCTTTCTTT. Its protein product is CASSRLGGDTEAFF.

The CDR3 region has the DNA TGTGCCAGTAGTATGGGGACAGGTACTAAGAATGAGCAGTTCTTC. This gives the protein CASSMGTGTKNEQFF. This chain links TRBV19 with TRBJ2-1; 8 bases are shared with TRBD1. This CDR3 has 15 residues. Germline-derived CDR1 and CDR2 are LNHDA and SQIVND (reference sequence). J was trimmed by 7 bases and V by 3 bases; bases with no gene match: 8.

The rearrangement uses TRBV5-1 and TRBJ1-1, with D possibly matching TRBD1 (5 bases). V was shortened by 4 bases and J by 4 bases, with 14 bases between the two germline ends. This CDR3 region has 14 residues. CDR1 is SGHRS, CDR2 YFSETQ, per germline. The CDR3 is CASSATQGTTEAFF. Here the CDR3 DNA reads TGCGCCAGCAGCGCGACCCAGGGAACCACTGAAGCTTTCTTT.

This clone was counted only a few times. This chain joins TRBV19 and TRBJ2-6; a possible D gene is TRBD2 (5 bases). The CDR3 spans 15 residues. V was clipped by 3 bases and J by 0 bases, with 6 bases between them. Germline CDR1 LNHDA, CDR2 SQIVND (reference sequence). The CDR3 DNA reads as TGTGCCAGTAGTATCGGGAACTCTGGGGCCAACGTCCTGACTTTC. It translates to CASSIGNSGANVLTF. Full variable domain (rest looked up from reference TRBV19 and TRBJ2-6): DGGITQSPKYLFRKEGQNVTLSCEQNLNHDAMYWYRQDPGQGLRLIYYSQIVNDFQKGDIAEGYSVSREKKESFPLTVTSAQKNPTAFYLCASSIGNSGANVLTFGAGSRLTVL.

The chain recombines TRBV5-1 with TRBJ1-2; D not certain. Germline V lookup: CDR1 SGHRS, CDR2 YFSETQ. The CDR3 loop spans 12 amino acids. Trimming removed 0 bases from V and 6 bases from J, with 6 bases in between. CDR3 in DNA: TGCGCCAGCAGCTTGGACAGAAATGGCTACACCTTC. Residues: CASSLDRNGYTF.

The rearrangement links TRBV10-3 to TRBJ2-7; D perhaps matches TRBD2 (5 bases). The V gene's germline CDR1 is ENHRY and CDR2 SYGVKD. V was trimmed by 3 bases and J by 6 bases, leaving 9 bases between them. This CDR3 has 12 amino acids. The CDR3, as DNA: TGTGCCATCAGTGAATCTAGCTTCGAGCAGTACTTC. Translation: CAISESSFEQYF.